This T cell receptor (beta chain) emerged from a study of shared clonotypes between healthy human individuals. Findings and limits, study-wide: Deeper or shallower sequencing was expected to change how clonotypes are shared among donors.

CD45RO-negative, CCR7-positively selected cells formed the naive CD8 fraction, excluding terminally differentiated effector memory CD45RA+ cells. The donor population consisted of healthy HIV-negative adults with no recent acute infections or vaccinations. As to this clone: Its antigen is currently unknown.

Assay runs were performed at deep level. Assay used: immunoSEQ multiplex PCR; TCRdb lists only in-frame clones, some missing. The sample holds millions of clones, approximately 95% seen once. V shed 2 bases, J shed 5 bases, and the junction held 11 bases outside the gene matches. From germline, CDR1 is SGHTA and CDR2 FQGNSA. CDR3 size: 16 residues. The receptor's source is a man between 18 and 35 years old in good health. Material: naive CD8+ T cells sorted from blood. The chain recombines TRBV7-2 with TRBJ1-1; TRBD1 matches at 7 bases. The CDR3 coding sequence is TGTGCCAGCAGCTTACCCTCCGACAGGGTCGGTACTGAAGCTTTCTTT. Translation: CASSLPSDRVGTEAFF.